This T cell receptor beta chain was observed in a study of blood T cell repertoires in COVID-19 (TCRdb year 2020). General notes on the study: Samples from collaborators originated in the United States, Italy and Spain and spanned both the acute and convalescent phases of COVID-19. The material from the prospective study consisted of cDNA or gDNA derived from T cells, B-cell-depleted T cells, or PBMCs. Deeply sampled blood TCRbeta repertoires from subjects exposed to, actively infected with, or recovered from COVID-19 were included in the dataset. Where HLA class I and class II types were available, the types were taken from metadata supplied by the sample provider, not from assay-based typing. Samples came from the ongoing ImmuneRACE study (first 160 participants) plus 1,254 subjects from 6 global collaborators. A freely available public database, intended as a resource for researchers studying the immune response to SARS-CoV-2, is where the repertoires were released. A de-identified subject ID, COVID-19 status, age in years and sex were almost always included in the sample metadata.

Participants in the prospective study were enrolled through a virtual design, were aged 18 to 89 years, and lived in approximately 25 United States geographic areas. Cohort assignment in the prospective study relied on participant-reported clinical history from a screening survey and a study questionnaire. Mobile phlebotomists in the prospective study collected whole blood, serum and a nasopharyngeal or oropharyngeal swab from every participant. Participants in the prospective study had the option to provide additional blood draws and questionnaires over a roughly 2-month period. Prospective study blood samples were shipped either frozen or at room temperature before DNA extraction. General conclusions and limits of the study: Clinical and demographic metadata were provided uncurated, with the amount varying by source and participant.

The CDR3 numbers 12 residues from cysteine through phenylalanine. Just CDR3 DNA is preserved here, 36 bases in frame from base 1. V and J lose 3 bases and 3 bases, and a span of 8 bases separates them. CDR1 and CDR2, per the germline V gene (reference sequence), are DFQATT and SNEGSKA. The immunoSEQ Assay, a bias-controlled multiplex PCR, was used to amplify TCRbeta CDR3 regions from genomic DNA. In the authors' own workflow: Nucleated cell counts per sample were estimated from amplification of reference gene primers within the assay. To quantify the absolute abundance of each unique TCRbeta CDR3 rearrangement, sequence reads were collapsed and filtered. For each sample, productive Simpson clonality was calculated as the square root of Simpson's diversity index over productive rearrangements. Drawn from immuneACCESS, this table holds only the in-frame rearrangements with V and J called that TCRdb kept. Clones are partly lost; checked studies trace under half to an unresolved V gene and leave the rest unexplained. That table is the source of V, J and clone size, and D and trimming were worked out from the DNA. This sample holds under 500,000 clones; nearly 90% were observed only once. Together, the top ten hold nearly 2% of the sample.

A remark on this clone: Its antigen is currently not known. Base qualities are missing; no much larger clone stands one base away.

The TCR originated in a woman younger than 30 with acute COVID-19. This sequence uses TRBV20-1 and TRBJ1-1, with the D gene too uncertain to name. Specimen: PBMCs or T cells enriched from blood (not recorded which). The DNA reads TGCAGTGCTAGTATTTACTACACTGAAGCTTTCTTT. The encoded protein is CSASIYYTEAFF.